These 22 T cell receptor beta chains were sequenced from one sample in a study of PD-1 blockade in classical Hodgkin lymphoma (dated by TCRdb to 2020 to 2021). Libraries were constructed by the immunoSEQ multiplex PCR assay. TCRdb took this table from immuneACCESS and kept in-frame rearrangements with V and J called. Such tables lack part of the clones; where checked against another copy, unresolved V genes explain under half of the gap, and the rest is unexplained. In all, the sample holds 15,000 to 20,000 clones, and roughly 80% of those were seen once. The top ten clonotypes cover 1% of the sample. Explained via the paper, the time point label denotes: cycle 1 day 1 (C1D1), immediately before nivolumab initiation. All trial patients had relapsed after autologous stem cell transplantation, with cohorts A, B and C differing in prior brentuximab vedotin exposure. CD4+ T cells were purified from thawed PBMCs by magnetic negative selection with a Miltenyi CD4+ T cell isolation kit.

The sample consisted of CD4+ T cells from blood, taken at baseline. These receptors were taken from a human donor with classical Hodgkin lymphoma.

The sample holds a few counts of this clone. The V gene is TRBV2, the J gene TRBJ1-3, with D unresolved. The CDR3 runs to 16 residues. Per germline, CDR1 SNHLY and CDR2 FYNNEI. V lost 1 base to trimming and J lost 0 bases, with 10 bases between them. DNA of the CDR3: TGTGCCAGCAGTGAAGGTCTGCTACGCTCTGGAAACACCATATATTTT. This encodes CASSEGLLRSGNTIYF.

The rearrangement joins TRBV7-6 to TRBJ1-1, with D perhaps matching TRBD1 (5 bases). The CDR3 covers 15 residues. Germline CDR1 reads SGHVS; CDR2 reads FNYEAQ. V dropped 2 bases and J dropped 2 bases, with 12 bases sitting between them. CDR3 bases: TGTGCCAGCAGCTTAATGGCAGGGCCAAACACTGAAGCTTTCTTT. Encoded protein: CASSLMAGPNTEAFF.

By its share, this clone is medium-sized. The chain carries TRBV6-6 and TRBJ1-1, with a weak D call TRBD1 (5 bases). Germline values: CDR1 MNHNY, CDR2 SVGAGI (reference sequence). The CDR3 length is 14 residues. The germline V and J ends were trimmed by 4 bases and 5 bases, with 14 bases remaining between them. CDR3 amino acids: CASSSPNQGTEAFF. For the CDR3, the DNA is TGTGCCAGCAGTTCCCCTAATCAGGGTACTGAAGCTTTCTTT.

V usage is TRBV10-3 and J usage is TRBJ2-3, with a possible D match to TRBD2 (6 bases). This CDR3 contains 13 residues. Germline V gene sequence: CDR1 ENHRY, CDR2 SYGVKD. Trimming removed 0 bases at V and 5 bases at J, with 6 bases between. The CDR3, as DNA: TGTGCCATCAGTGAGTCGGAGGGAGATACGCAGTATTTT. This gives the protein CAISESEGDTQYF.

The chain combines TRBV9 with TRBJ1-3, with unresolved D. Germline CDR1 and CDR2: SGDLS and YYNGEE. The V end was cut by 0 bases, the J end by 0 bases, with 13 bases between. The CDR3 totals 17 residues. CDR3 in DNA: TGTGCCAGCAGCGTAGAGCTGGGCGCAGACTCTGGAAACACCATATATTTT. Translating it yields CASSVELGADSGNTIYF.

The V and J genes are TRBV19 and TRBJ2-5; 8 bases agree with TRBD1. The germline gives CDR1 LNHDA, CDR2 SQIVND (reference sequence). CDR3 length equals 15 residues. With V trimmed by 2 bases and J by 4 bases, 6 bases remained unmatched. CDR3 region: CASSIRQGLRETQYF. CDR3 DNA: TGTGCCAGTAGTATAAGACAGGGGTTAAGAGAGACCCAGTACTTC.

As regards this clone: Sequence at one end of the junction differs from germline and may be a read error. The V call is TRBV2, the J call TRBJ1-4, with 8 bases aligning to TRBD1. The CDR3 is 12 amino acids. The V gene's germline CDR1 is SNHLY and CDR2 FYNNEI. CDR3 sequence reads: CASGPGTGIPTF. The CDR3 DNA reads TGTGCCAGCGGTCCCGGGACAGGAATCCCCACCTTT.

V usage is TRBV6-6 and J usage is TRBJ1-5, with a tentative D call TRBD1 (6 bases). CDR1 is MNHNY and CDR2 is SVGAGI in the germline V gene (reference sequence). The CDR3 is made up of 15 amino acids. V gave up 6 bases and J gave up 1 base, with 13 bases separating them. The CDR3 is CASRGLTGSNQPQHF. As DNA, the CDR3 is TGTGCCAGCAGGGGGCTTACAGGGAGCAATCAGCCCCAGCATTTT.

The chain joins TRBV7-8 to TRBJ1-1; D is uncertain. V lost 1 base to trimming and J lost 6 bases, with 9 bases between them. Germline CDR1 and CDR2: SGHVS and FQNEAQ. This CDR3 contains 13 residues. The CDR3: CASSLGGMAEAFF. In DNA form, the CDR3 reads TGTGCCAGCAGCTTAGGAGGGATGGCTGAAGCTTTCTTT.

This chain links TRBV7-9 with TRBJ1-2; TRBD1 matches 10 bases. This CDR3 comprises 15 residues. Germline CDR1 is SEHNR and CDR2 is FQNEAQ (reference sequence). The V segment lost 2 bases and the J segment 3 bases; nucleotides outside the gene matches: 3. The CDR3 region is CASSLRDRGYYGYTF. The CDR3 region has the DNA TGTGCCAGCAGCTTACGGGACAGGGGTTACTATGGCTACACCTTC.

The genes are TRBV19 and TRBJ2-5; possibly TRBD1 or TRBD2 for D (5 bases each). The germline V gene has CDR1 LNHDA and CDR2 SQIVND (reference sequence). The CDR3 is 14 amino acids. The V gene lost 6 bases and the J gene lost 5 bases, with 16 bases spanning the gap. As DNA, the CDR3 is TGTGCCAGTAGCACGGGCAGGGAGTACGAGACCCAGTACTTC. It yields the protein CASSTGREYETQYF.

Only a few counts were recorded for this clone. The chain carries TRBV6-4 and TRBJ1-2; TRBD1 aligns across 9 bases. There are 14 residues in the CDR3. V shed 5 bases and J 4 bases; nucleotides not matched to a gene: 5. In germline, CDR1 is MRHNA, CDR2 SNTAGT. CDR3 DNA: TGTGCCAGCAGTCCCGGGACAGGGTTCTATGGCTACACCTTC. It is translated as CASSPGTGFYGYTF.

The chain employs TRBV5-1 and TRBJ2-5; D call uncertain. The CDR3 length is 18 residues. The V gene's germline CDR1 is SGHRS and CDR2 YFSETQ. Trimming cost V 4 bases and J 0 bases, with 22 bases left between them. The CDR3 spells CASSPQAQTQSYQETQYF. The CDR3 DNA follows: TGCGCCAGCAGCCCCCAGGCCCAAACCCAAAGTTACCAAGAGACCCAGTACTTC.

The chain links TRBV6-1 to TRBJ1-2; D is unresolved. Germline V gives CDR1 MNHNS, CDR2 SASEGT. Trimming took 6 bases from V and 4 from J, leaving 12 bases between them. The CDR3 is 13 residues long. For the CDR3, the DNA is TGTGCCAGCAGCCGGGAACAAATCTATGGCTACACCTTC. It is translated as CASSREQIYGYTF.

The chain has TRBV15 and TRBJ2-3; 10 nucleotides agree with TRBD2. The CDR3 has 16 amino acids. Germline V gene data show CDR1 as LNHNV and CDR2 as YYDKDF (reference sequence). The V and J ends lost 2 bases and 5 bases, in that order; junction bases with no gene match: 7. The DNA for the CDR3 is TGTGCCACCAGCAGACGACCTAGCGGGAGTGGAGATACGCAGTATTTT. Residues: CATSRRPSGSGDTQYF.

The V gene is TRBV2, the J gene TRBJ2-5; 12 nucleotides line up with TRBD2. J lost 0 bases, V lost 2 bases, and 16 bases had no gene match. The CDR3 totals 21 residues. Per the germline V gene, CDR1 is SNHLY and CDR2 is FYNNEI. The CDR3 loop reads CASSENPNETSGGFYQETQYF. CDR3 in DNA: TGTGCCAGCAGTGAAAACCCAAACGAGACTAGCGGGGGCTTTTACCAAGAGACCCAGTACTTC.

This chain links TRBV18 with TRBJ2-2, with 9 nucleotides matching TRBD2. CDR1 and CDR2 (germline): KGHSH, LQKENI. The junction had 7 bases not matched to a gene; V was cut back by 4 bases and J by 4 bases. This CDR3 spans 16 amino acids. CDR3 sequence reads: CASSLRLAESTGELFF. The CDR3 DNA reads as TGTGCCAGCTCACTAAGACTAGCGGAAAGCACCGGGGAGCTGTTTTTT. Full variable domain (rest looked up from reference TRBV18 and TRBJ2-2): NAGVMQNPRHLVRRRGQEARLRCSPMKGHSHVYWYRQLPEEGLKFMVYLQKENIIDESGMPKERFSAEFPKEGPSILRIQQVVRGDSAAYFCASSLRLAESTGELFFGEGSRLTVL.

The gene calls are TRBV5-5 and TRBJ1-4; the match to TRBD1 covers 7 bases. There are 14 residues in the CDR3. V trimming: 3 bases; J trimming: 4 bases; junction bases outside the gene matches: 3. Germline V gene sequence: CDR1 SGHKS, CDR2 YYEKEE (reference sequence). This CDR3 is CASSSQGVNEKLFF. The CDR3 bases are TGTGCCAGCAGCTCGCAGGGGGTTAATGAAAAACTGTTTTTT.

This clone came up once. The chain has TRBV2 and TRBJ2-2; 8 bases match TRBD1. Germline V gives CDR1 SNHLY, CDR2 FYNNEI. With V trimmed by 6 bases and J by 0 bases, 9 bases remained unmatched. The CDR3 is 17 amino acids. This CDR3 reads CASSPGTGFPNTGELFF. The CDR3 region has the DNA TGTGCCAGCAGCCCCGGGACAGGTTTTCCGAACACCGGGGAGCTGTTTTTT.

The chain has TRBV5-1 and TRBJ1-4; TRBD1 matches at 7 bases. Germline V gives CDR1 SGHRS, CDR2 YFSETQ. The length of the CDR3 is 13 residues. The trim removed 4 bases at V and 7 bases at J, leaving 4 bases unmatched. CDR3 sequence: CASSRQGGEKLFF. The CDR3 DNA reads as TGCGCCAGCAGCCGGCAGGGGGGTGAAAAACTGTTTTTT. Full variable domain (outside the CDR3, taken from reference TRBV5-1 and TRBJ1-4): KAGVTQTPRYLIKTRGQQVTLSCSPISGHRSVSWYQQTPGQGLQFLFEYFSETQRNKGNFPGRFSGRQFSNSRSEMNVSTLELGDSALYLCASSRQGGEKLFFGSGTQLSVL.

The chain combines TRBV11-2 with TRBJ2-7; no firm D call. This CDR3 is built from 15 residues. Germline V lookup: CDR1 SGHAT, CDR2 FQNNGV. The V end lost 5 bases, the J end lost 0 bases, and 14 bases lay between the germline ends. The CDR3, as DNA: TGTGCCAGCAGCCAATCCCCGTTTAGCTCCTACGAGCAGTACTTC. Translated, it gives CASSQSPFSSYEQYF.

The chain recombines TRBV29-1 with TRBJ2-3; TRBD1 aligns across 9 bases. The CDR3 contains 11 residues. The J segment lost 8 bases and the V segment lost 5 bases, leaving 2 bases of the junction unmatched. Germline V CDR1 and CDR2: SQVTM, ANQGSEA. CDR3 in amino acids: CSVWDRATQYF. CDR3 sequence (DNA): TGCAGCGTTTGGGACAGGGCTACGCAGTATTTT.